The subject of this entry is one T cell receptor (beta chain). Its antigen remains unknown. CDR3 size: 11 residues. CDR1 is DFQATT and CDR2 is SNEGSKA in the germline V gene (reference sequence). V was cut by 6 bases and J by 4 bases, with 10 bases left in between. The sample is drawn from a study of T cell responses to AZD1222 COVID-19 vaccine. General study findings and limits: Per reports, nearly half of all spike-specific TCRs target regions that are unmutated in variants. Repertoire samples came only from after the peak T cell response. Females made up more of the donors, who were largely white British, and clonal diversity may have come out too low.

Data came from immunoSEQ multiplex PCR; TCRdb stores just in-frame clones and leaves some out. The sample consists of around 140,000 clones, 92% of them appearing once. Sequenced here: peripheral blood, sampled on day 0 of AZD1222 vaccination. The genes are TRBV20-1 and TRBJ2-7; D ambiguous. The receptor's source is an adult in good health. The chain's CDR3 is CSALSEYEQYF. For the CDR3, the DNA is TGCAGTGCGCTCAGTGAATACGAGCAGTACTTC.